This T cell receptor (beta chain) emerged from a study of technical replicates of blood from several donors. This clone appeared once. Germline CDR1 is ENHRY and CDR2 is SYGVKD. This CDR3 contains 13 residues. V lost 4 bases and J lost 3; bases outside the gene matches: 2. Assay used: immunoSEQ multiplex PCR; TCRdb lists only in-frame clones, some missing. The profile shows tens of thousands of clones, roughly nine tenths of them singletons. This clonotype was obtained from a human donor in good health. V and J are TRBV10-3 and TRBJ2-5; the match to TRBD1 covers 7 bases. The material sequenced was T cells isolated from PBMCs. CDR3 amino acids: CAISGGTEETQYF. In DNA, the CDR3 is TGTGCCATCAGTGGGGGGACAGAAGAGACCCAGTACTTC.